There are a few counts of the clone carrying this TCR beta chain. PCR was performed using 60 Vbeta and 13 Jbeta primers. Using immunoSEQ multiplex PCR, the repertoire was profiled, and TCRdb retains in-frame clones only, with some absent. The sample has some 150,000 clones, around 77% seen once. The CDR3 runs to 15 residues. V gave up 1 base and J gave up 5 bases, with 14 bases separating them. The germline gives CDR1 SEHNR, CDR2 FQNEAQ (reference sequence). The sample comes from a study of cytomegalovirus exposure and HLA in healthy donors. The chain uses TRBV7-9 and TRBJ1-1; D is ambiguous. The source of this sequence is a man aged 25-40 years in good health and CMV-seropositive. Sequenced sample: PBMCs. CDR3 nucleotides: TGTGCCAGCAGCTTAGATCAAATCCTCCTAACTGAAGCTTTCTTT. It specifies CASSLDQILLTEAFF.